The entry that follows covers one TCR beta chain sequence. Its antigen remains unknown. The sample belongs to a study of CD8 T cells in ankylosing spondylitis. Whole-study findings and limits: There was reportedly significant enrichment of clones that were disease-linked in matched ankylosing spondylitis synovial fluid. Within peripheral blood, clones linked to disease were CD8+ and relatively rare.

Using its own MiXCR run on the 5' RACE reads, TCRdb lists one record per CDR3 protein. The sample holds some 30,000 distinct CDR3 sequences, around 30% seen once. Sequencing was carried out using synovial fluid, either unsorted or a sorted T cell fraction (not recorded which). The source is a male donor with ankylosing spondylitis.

DNA for the CDR3: TGTGCCAGCAGCCAAGCGGGGGGAGGAGGGACTGAAGCTTTCTTT. Protein sequence: CASSQAGGGGTEAFF. The chain employs TRBV14 and TRBJ1-1, with D possibly matching TRBD1 (5 bases). The CDR3 consists of 15 residues. Trimming removed 1 base at V and 5 bases at J, with 14 bases between. Germline CDR1 SGHDN, CDR2 FVKESK.